These T cell receptor beta chains were read from a single sample in a study of Ad26.COV2.S vaccination and SARS-CoV-2 variants. Profiling relied on immunoSEQ multiplex PCR, and the TCRdb table lists in-frame clones only, not all of them. The sample consists of about 380,000 clones, 83% of them appearing once. Material: peripheral blood, obtained in a trial of Ad26.COV2.S vaccine versus placebo. These receptors were obtained from a person aged 18-65 years who received the Ad26.COV2.S COVID-19 vaccine or a placebo. Both conserved end residues are part of each CDR3. A D gene is named only where the DNA matches it firmly. Clone size, where shown, is once, few, many, or a class for clones that have expanded.

V: TRBV27
size: once
D: .
J: TRBJ1-2
CDR3: CATLQGADGYTF
DNA: TGTGCCACTCTACAGGGTGCTGATGGCTACACCTTC

V: TRBV9
size: .
D: .
J: TRBJ2-1
CDR3: CASSVAEGVYNEQFF
DNA: TGTGCCAGCAGCGTAGCGGAAGGGGTCTACAATGAGCAGTTCTTC

V: TRBV7-9
size: .
D: .
J: TRBJ2-2
CDR3: CASSLSIGPPESGELFF
DNA: TGTGCCAGCAGCCTCAGCATAGGGCCCCCAGAGTCCGGGGAGCTGTTTTTT

V: TRBV12-3/TRBV12-4
size: .
D: .
J: TRBJ1-5
CDR3: CASSLWENQPQHF
DNA: TGTGCCAGCAGTTTATGGGAAAATCAGCCCCAGCATTTT

V: TRBV2
size: .
D: TRBD1
J: TRBJ1-2
CDR3: CASRDDRGSGYTF
DNA: TGTGCCAGCAGGGATGACAGGGGAAGCGGCTACACCTTC

V: TRBV7-2
size: .
D: TRBD1
J: TRBJ2-7
CDR3: CASSLRQGSYEQYF
DNA: TGTGCCAGCAGCTTAAGACAGGGAAGCTACGAGCAGTACTTC

V: TRBV19
size: .
D: .
J: TRBJ2-2
CDR3: CASSIGALGELFF
DNA: TGTGCCAGTAGTATAGGCGCCTTGGGGGAGCTGTTTTTT

V: TRBV7-2
size: once
D: TRBD2
J: TRBJ2-7
CDR3: CASSLKSWRGTPYEQYF
DNA: TGTGCCAGCAGCTTAAAGTCTTGGCGGGGGACTCCCTACGAGCAGTACTTC

V: TRBV29-1
size: once
D: TRBD1
J: TRBJ1-2
CDR3: CSDLRGTGGMGGYTF
DNA: TGCAGCGACCTTCGCGGGACAGGGGGCATGGGGGGCTACACCTTC

V: TRBV7-2
size: .
D: TRBD2
J: TRBJ2-7
CDR3: CASSEELAGAYEQYF
DNA: TGTGCCAGCAGCGAAGAACTAGCGGGAGCCTACGAGCAGTACTTC

V: TRBV5-1
size: .
D: .
J: TRBJ2-5
CDR3: CASSFRERETQYF
DNA: TGCGCCAGCAGCTTCCGGGAGCGGGAGACCCAGTACTTC

V: TRBV7-2
size: few
D: .
J: TRBJ2-7
CDR3: CASSLGTFYEQYF
DNA: TGTGCCAGCAGCTTAGGGACTTTCTACGAGCAGTACTTC

V: TRBV6-5
size: .
D: TRBD1
J: TRBJ2-7
CDR3: CASSYFGTEGDEQYF
DNA: TGTGCCAGCAGTTATTTCGGGACAGAGGGGGACGAGCAGTACTTC

V: TRBV9
size: .
D: .
J: TRBJ1-2
CDR3: CASSPPRGGYGYTF
DNA: TGTGCCAGCAGCCCTCCAAGGGGGGGGTATGGCTACACCTTC

V: TRBV2
size: .
D: .
J: TRBJ2-7
CDR3: CASSGASYEQYF
DNA: TGTGCCAGCAGTGGGGCGTCCTACGAGCAGTACTTC

V: TRBV5-1
size: .
D: .
J: TRBJ1-1
CDR3: CASSLGQASTEAFF
DNA: TGCGCCAGCAGCTTGGGACAGGCCAGCACTGAAGCTTTCTTT

V: TRBV7-9
size: .
D: TRBD1
J: TRBJ1-2
CDR3: CASSRDRGYGYTF
DNA: TGTGCCAGCAGCCGCGACAGGGGCTATGGCTACACCTTC

V: TRBV7-9
size: .
D: .
J: TRBJ1-5
CDR3: CASSGGGSDQPQHF
DNA: TGTGCCAGCAGCGGAGGGGGAAGCGATCAGCCCCAGCATTTT

V: TRBV15
size: .
D: .
J: TRBJ1-2
CDR3: CATGAGGGYGYTF
DNA: TGTGCCACTGGGGCCGGAGGAGGCTATGGCTACACCTTC

V: TRBV6-5
size: once
D: .
J: TRBJ2-7
CDR3: CASTQIQYEQYF
DNA: TGTGCCAGCACCCAGATCCAGTACGAGCAGTACTTC

V: TRBV7-3
size: .
D: TRBD2
J: TRBJ2-1
CDR3: CASSAFGTSGGSSYNEQFF
DNA: TGTGCCAGCAGCGCCTTCGGGACTAGCGGGGGGAGCTCCTACAATGAGCAGTTCTTC

V: TRBV6-1
size: many
D: .
J: TRBJ2-1
CDR3: CASSEKEYNEQFF
DNA: TGTGCCAGCAGTGAAAAGGAGTACAATGAGCAGTTCTTC

V: TRBV11-2
size: .
D: .
J: TRBJ1-3
CDR3: CASSLGSGHTIYF
DNA: TGTGCCAGCAGCTTGGGATCTGGACACACCATATATTTT

V: TRBV2
size: .
D: TRBD2
J: TRBJ2-2
CDR3: CASRRTSGTTGELFF
DNA: TGTGCCAGCAGGAGGACTAGCGGAACAACCGGGGAGCTGTTTTTT

V: TRBV10-3
size: many
D: .
J: TRBJ1-6
CDR3: CAISDGGNNSPLHF
DNA: TGTGCCATCAGTGACGGGGGAAATAATTCACCCCTCCACTTT

V: TRBV5-1
size: once
D: TRBD2
J: TRBJ2-1
CDR3: CASSLDGRVYNEQFF
DNA: TGCGCCAGCAGCTTGGACGGGAGGGTCTACAACGAGCAGTTCTTC

V: TRBV27
size: .
D: .
J: TRBJ2-2
CDR3: CASSTRFMGAPNTGELFF
DNA: TGTGCCAGCAGTACGAGGTTTATGGGGGCCCCCAACACCGGGGAGCTGTTTTTT

V: TRBV2
size: .
D: .
J: TRBJ1-1
CDR3: CASSDRRGTEAFF
DNA: TGTGCCAGCAGTGACAGGAGGGGCACTGAAGCTTTCTTT

V: TRBV30
size: .
D: .
J: TRBJ1-3
CDR3: CAWTGTYMAFSGNTIYF
DNA: TGTGCCTGGACCGGGACTTATATGGCTTTTTCCGGAAACACCATATATTTT

V: TRBV6-6
size: .
D: TRBD2
J: TRBJ2-1
CDR3: CASSLTSGRDNEQFF
DNA: TGTGCCAGCAGCTTGACTAGCGGGAGGGACAATGAGCAGTTCTTC

V: TRBV4-2
size: .
D: .
J: TRBJ1-5
CDR3: CASSQRGYDNQPQHF
DNA: TGTGCCAGCAGCCAGCGGGGGTATGACAATCAGCCCCAGCATTTT

V: TRBV7-8
size: .
D: TRBD2
J: TRBJ2-1
CDR3: CASSSRLSGGRDEQFF
DNA: TGTGCCAGCAGCTCCCGCCTTAGCGGGGGGAGGGATGAGCAGTTCTTC

V: TRBV11-2
size: .
D: .
J: TRBJ1-3
CDR3: CASSPSLRGSGNTIYF
DNA: TGTGCCAGCAGCCCCTCCTTGAGGGGCTCTGGAAACACCATATATTTT

V: TRBV5-1
size: few
D: TRBD2
J: TRBJ2-3
CDR3: CASLAGGPGDTQYF
DNA: TGCGCCAGTCTAGCGGGGGGGCCTGGAGATACGCAGTATTTT

V: TRBV29-1
size: few
D: .
J: TRBJ1-6
CDR3: CSSPGRGFLTSPLHF
DNA: TGCAGCTCCCCGGGGAGAGGTTTTTTGACGTCACCCCTCCACTTT

V: TRBV7-9
size: once
D: .
J: TRBJ2-3
CDR3: CASSLLNRLTDTQYF
DNA: TGTGCCAGCAGCTTACTCAACAGACTCACAGATACGCAGTATTTT

V: TRBV11-3
size: few
D: .
J: TRBJ1-6
CDR3: CASSRPNSPLHF
DNA: TGTGCCAGCAGCCGGCCAAATTCACCCCTCCACTTT

V: TRBV13
size: .
D: TRBD1
J: TRBJ2-4
CDR3: CASSFRTGGTKNIQYF
DNA: TGTGCCAGCAGCTTCCGGACAGGGGGAACCAAAAACATTCAGTACTTC

V: TRBV6-5
size: .
D: .
J: TRBJ1-2
CDR3: CASSYRGGGAHGYTF
DNA: TGTGCCAGCAGTTACCGGGGCGGAGGAGCGCATGGCTACACCTTC

V: TRBV19
size: .
D: .
J: TRBJ2-7
CDR3: CASSGVGFGEQYF
DNA: TGTGCCAGTAGCGGCGTGGGGTTTGGCGAGCAGTACTTC

V: TRBV7-3
size: .
D: TRBD1
J: TRBJ2-2
CDR3: CASSLGGQTAGELFF
DNA: TGTGCCAGCAGCTTAGGGGGACAGACAGCTGGGGAGCTGTTTTTT

V: TRBV29-1
size: .
D: .
J: TRBJ2-2
CDR3: CSVRGSWNTGELFF
DNA: TGCAGCGTGAGGGGATCCTGGAACACCGGGGAGCTGTTTTTT

V: TRBV5-1
size: .
D: .
J: TRBJ1-1
CDR3: CASSYAAPGEGFEAFF
DNA: TGCGCCAGCAGCTACGCGGCCCCCGGGGAGGGGTTTGAAGCTTTCTTT

V: TRBV29-1
size: many
D: TRBD1
J: TRBJ1-2
CDR3: CSGEDRENYGYTF
DNA: TGCAGCGGTGAGGACAGGGAAAACTATGGCTACACCTTC

V: TRBV19
size: .
D: .
J: TRBJ1-1
CDR3: CASSMYGETEAFF
DNA: TGTGCCAGTAGTATGTACGGGGAAACTGAAGCTTTCTTT

V: TRBV11-1
size: .
D: TRBD1
J: TRBJ2-5
CDR3: CASSAGTGVEETQYF
DNA: TGTGCCAGCAGCGCCGGGACAGGGGTGGAAGAGACCCAGTACTTC

V: TRBV9
size: .
D: .
J: TRBJ2-2
CDR3: CASSVRADPGELFF
DNA: TGTGCCAGCAGCGTAAGGGCAGACCCCGGGGAGCTGTTTTTT

V: TRBV19
size: .
D: .
J: TRBJ1-1
CDR3: CASRTLGGNTEAFF
DNA: TGTGCCAGTAGGACGCTCGGGGGGAACACTGAAGCTTTCTTT

V: TRBV4-1
size: .
D: .
J: TRBJ2-3
CDR3: CASSHLLPTDTQYF
DNA: TGCGCCAGCAGCCATTTACTTCCCACAGATACGCAGTATTTT

V: TRBV6-2/TRBV6-3
size: once
D: TRBD2
J: TRBJ2-3
CDR3: CASSLTSGRATDTQYF
DNA: TGTGCCAGCAGCTTGACTAGCGGGAGGGCCACAGATACGCAGTATTTT

V: TRBV13
size: .
D: .
J: TRBJ1-1
CDR3: CASSLVGTEAFF
DNA: TGTGCCAGCAGCTTAGTGGGGACTGAAGCTTTCTTT

V: TRBV2
size: .
D: .
J: TRBJ1-1
CDR3: CASKPHTRGGEAFF
DNA: TGTGCCAGCAAGCCCCACACACGTGGGGGTGAAGCTTTCTTT

V: TRBV7-9
size: few
D: TRBD1
J: TRBJ1-5
CDR3: CASSLVFGPRDREQPQHF
DNA: TGTGCCAGCAGCTTAGTGTTCGGGCCTCGGGACAGGGAACAGCCCCAGCATTTT

V: TRBV6-2/TRBV6-3
size: .
D: .
J: TRBJ1-1
CDR3: CASSYPKNTEAFF
DNA: TGTGCCAGCAGTTACCCTAAGAACACTGAAGCTTTCTTT

V: TRBV4-1
size: .
D: .
J: TRBJ2-1
CDR3: CASSQEAPRPTYYNEQFF
DNA: TGCGCCAGCAGCCAAGAAGCCCCCAGGCCGACGTACTACAATGAGCAGTTCTTC

V: TRBV6-5
size: .
D: TRBD1
J: TRBJ1-1
CDR3: CASSYSIGDRGTEAFF
DNA: TGTGCCAGCAGTTACTCGATTGGGGACAGGGGGACTGAAGCTTTCTTT

V: TRBV18
size: .
D: TRBD1
J: TRBJ2-5
CDR3: CASSPTGGGGETQYF
DNA: TGTGCCAGCTCACCGACAGGGGGCGGAGGAGAGACCCAGTACTTC

V: TRBV18
size: .
D: TRBD2
J: TRBJ2-7
CDR3: CASSPLAGVAPPYEQYF
DNA: TGTGCCAGCTCACCGCTAGCGGGAGTGGCCCCTCCCTACGAGCAGTACTTC

V: TRBV5-1
size: few
D: .
J: TRBJ2-3
CDR3: CASSLESPQDTQYF
DNA: TGCGCCAGCAGCTTGGAGTCCCCCCAAGATACGCAGTATTTT

V: TRBV5-1
size: few
D: .
J: TRBJ1-2
CDR3: CASSTGTDYGYTF
DNA: TGCGCCAGCAGCACCGGGACGGACTATGGCTACACCTTC